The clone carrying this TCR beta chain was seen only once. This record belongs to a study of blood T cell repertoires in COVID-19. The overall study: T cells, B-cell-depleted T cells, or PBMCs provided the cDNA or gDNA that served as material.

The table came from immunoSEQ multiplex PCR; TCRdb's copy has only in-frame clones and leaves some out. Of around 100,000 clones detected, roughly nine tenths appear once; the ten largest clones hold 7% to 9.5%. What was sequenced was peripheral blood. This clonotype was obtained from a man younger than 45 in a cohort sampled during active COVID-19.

The CDR3 coding sequence is TGTGCCAGCAGTCCCAGGGGCGACACTGAAGCTTTCTTT. This gives the protein CASSPRGDTEAFF. The chain combines TRBV6-5 with TRBJ1-1, with D maybe TRBD1 (6 bases). The V gene lost 5 bases and the J gene lost 3 bases, with 10 bases spanning the gap. CDR3 length: 13 amino acids. Germline CDR1 reads MNHEY; CDR2 reads SVGAGI.